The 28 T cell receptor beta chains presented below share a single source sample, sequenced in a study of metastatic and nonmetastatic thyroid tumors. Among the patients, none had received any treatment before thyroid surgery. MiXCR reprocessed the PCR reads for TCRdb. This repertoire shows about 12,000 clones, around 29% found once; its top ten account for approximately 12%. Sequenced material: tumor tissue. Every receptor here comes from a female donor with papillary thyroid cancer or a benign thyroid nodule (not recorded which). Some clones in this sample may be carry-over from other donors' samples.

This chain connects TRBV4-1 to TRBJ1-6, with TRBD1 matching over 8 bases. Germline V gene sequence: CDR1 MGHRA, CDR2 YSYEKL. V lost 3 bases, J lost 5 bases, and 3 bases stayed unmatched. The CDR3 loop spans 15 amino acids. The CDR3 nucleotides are TGCGCCAGCAGCCATCGACAGGGGAATAATTCACCCCTCCACTTT. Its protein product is CASSHRQGNNSPLHF.

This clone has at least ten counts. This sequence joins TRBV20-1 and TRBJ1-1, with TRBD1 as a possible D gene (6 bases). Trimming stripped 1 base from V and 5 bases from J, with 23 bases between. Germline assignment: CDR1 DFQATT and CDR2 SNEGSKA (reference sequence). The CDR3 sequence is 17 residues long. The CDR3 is CSARGGGWGSPRTEAFF. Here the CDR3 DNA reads TGCAGTGCTAGAGGTGGGGGCTGGGGTTCCCCAAGGACTGAAGCTTTCTTT.

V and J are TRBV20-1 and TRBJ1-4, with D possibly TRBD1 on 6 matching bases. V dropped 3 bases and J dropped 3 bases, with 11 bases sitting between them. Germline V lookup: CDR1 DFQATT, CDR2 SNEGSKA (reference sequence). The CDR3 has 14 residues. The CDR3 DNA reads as TGCAGTGCTAGTCGGAACAGGGCTAATGAAAAACTGTTTTTT. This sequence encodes CSASRNRANEKLFF.

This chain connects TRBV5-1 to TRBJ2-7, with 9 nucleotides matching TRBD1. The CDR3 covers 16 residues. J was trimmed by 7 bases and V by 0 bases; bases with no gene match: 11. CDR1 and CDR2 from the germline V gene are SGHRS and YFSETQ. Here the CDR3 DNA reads TGCGCCAGCAGCTTGGCCTTAGGACAGGGGTCATGGGAGCAGTACTTC. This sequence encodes CASSLALGQGSWEQYF.

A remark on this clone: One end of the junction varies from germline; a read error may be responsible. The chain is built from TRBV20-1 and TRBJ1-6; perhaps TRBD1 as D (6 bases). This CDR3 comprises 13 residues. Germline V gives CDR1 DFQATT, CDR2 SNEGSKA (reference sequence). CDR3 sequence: CSADRQDGSPLQF. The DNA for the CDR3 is TGCAGTGCTGACAGACAGGATGGTTCACCCCTCCAATTT.

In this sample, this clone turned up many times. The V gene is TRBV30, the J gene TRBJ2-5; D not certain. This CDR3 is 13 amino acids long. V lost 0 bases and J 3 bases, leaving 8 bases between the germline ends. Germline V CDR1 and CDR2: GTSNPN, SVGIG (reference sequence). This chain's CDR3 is CAWSVLGKETQYF. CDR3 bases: TGTGCCTGGAGTGTACTGGGGAAAGAGACCCAGTACTTC.

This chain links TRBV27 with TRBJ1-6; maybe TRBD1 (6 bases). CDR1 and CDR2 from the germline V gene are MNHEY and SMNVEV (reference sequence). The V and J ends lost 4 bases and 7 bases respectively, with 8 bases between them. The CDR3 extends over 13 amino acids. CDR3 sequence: CASSWTANSPLHF. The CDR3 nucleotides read TGTGCCAGCAGTTGGACAGCAAATTCACCCCTCCACTTT.

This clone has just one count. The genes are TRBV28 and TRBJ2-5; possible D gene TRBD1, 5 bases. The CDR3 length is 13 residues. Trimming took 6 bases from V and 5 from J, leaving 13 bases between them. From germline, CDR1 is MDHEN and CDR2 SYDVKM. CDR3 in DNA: TGTGCCAGCAGGATCGCAGGGCAGGAGACCCAGTACTTC. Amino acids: CASRIAGQETQYF.

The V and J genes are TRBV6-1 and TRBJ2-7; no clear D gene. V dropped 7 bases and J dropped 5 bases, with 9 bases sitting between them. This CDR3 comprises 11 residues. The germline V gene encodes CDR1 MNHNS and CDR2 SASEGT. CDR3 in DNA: TGTGCCAGCAATCGGGCAAACGAGCAGTACTTC. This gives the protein CASNRANEQYF.

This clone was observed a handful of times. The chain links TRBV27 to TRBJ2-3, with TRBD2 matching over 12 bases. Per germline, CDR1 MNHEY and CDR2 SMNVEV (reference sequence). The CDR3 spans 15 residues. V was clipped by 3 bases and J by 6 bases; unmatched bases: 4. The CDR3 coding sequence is TGTGCCAGCAGTTTCCCGACTAGCGGGAGTGATACGCAGTATTTT. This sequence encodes CASSFPTSGSDTQYF.

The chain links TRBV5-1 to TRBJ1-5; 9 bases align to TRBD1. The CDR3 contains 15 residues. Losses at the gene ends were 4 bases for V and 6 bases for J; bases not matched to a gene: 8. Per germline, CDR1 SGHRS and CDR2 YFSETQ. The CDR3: CASSPGTGFGQPQHF. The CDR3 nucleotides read TGCGCCAGCAGCCCCGGGACAGGGTTTGGTCAGCCCCAGCATTTT.

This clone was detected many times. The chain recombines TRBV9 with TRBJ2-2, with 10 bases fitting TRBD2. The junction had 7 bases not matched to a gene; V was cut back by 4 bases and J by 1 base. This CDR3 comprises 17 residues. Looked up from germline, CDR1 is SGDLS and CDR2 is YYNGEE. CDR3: CASSQKLAGGNTGELFF. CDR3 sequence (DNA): TGTGCCAGCAGCCAGAAGTTAGCGGGAGGGAACACCGGGGAGCTGTTTTTT.

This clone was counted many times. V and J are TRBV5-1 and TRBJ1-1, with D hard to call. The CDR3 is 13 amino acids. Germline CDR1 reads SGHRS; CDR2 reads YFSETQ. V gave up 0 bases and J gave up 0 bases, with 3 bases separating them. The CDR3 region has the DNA TGCGCCAGCAGCTTGGTTTTGAACACTGAAGCTTTCTTT. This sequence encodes CASSLVLNTEAFF.

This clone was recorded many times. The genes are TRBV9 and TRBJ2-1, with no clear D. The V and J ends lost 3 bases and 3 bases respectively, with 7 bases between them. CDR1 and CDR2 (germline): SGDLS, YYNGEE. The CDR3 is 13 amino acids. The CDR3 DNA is TGTGCCAGCAGCGCTGACTTCTACAATGAGCAGTTCTTC. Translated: CASSADFYNEQFF. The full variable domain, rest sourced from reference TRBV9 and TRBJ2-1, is DSGVTQTPKHLITATGQRVTLRCSPRSGDLSVYWYQQSLDQGLQFLIQYYNGEERAKGNILERFSAQQFPDLHSELNLSSLELGDSALYFCASSADFYNEQFFGPGTRLTVL.

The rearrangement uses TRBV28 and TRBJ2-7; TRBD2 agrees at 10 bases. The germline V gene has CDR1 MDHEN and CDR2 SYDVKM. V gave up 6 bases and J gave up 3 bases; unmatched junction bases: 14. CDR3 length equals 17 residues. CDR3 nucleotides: TGTGCCAGCAGGAGATCGGTAGCGGGAGGAAAAGACTACGAGCAGTACTTC. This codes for CASRRSVAGGKDYEQYF.

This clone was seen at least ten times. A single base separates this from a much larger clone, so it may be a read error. The CDR3 spells CASSLSRRGPSTDTQYF. CDR3 DNA: TGTGCCAGCAGTTTATCCCGACGGGGACCTAGCACAGATACGCAGTATTTT. This chain links TRBV27 with TRBJ2-3; D may correspond to TRBD1 or TRBD2 (5 bases each). The CDR3 loop spans 17 amino acids. Germline CDR1 and CDR2: MNHEY and SMNVEV (reference sequence). V lost 0 bases to trimming and J lost 0 bases, with 13 bases between them.

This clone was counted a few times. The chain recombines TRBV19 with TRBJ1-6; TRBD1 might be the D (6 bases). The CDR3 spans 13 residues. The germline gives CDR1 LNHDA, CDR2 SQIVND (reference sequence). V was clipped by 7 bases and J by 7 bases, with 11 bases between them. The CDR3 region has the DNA TGTGCCAGTAAGAGACAGGCAAATTCACCCCTCCACTTT. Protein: CASKRQANSPLHF.

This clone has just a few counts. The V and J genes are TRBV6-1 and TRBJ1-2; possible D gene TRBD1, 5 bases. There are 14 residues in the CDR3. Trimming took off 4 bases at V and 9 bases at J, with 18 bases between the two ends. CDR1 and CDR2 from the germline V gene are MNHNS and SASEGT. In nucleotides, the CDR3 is TGTGCCAGCAGTGGCCAGGGCGGGTGGGACTGCTACACCTTC. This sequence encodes CASSGQGGWDCYTF.

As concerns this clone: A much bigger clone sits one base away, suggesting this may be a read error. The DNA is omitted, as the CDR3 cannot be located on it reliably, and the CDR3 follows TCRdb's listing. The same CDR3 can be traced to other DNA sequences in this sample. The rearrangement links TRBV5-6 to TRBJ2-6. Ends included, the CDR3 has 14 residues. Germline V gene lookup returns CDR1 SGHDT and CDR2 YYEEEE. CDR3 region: CASSFASGANVLTF.

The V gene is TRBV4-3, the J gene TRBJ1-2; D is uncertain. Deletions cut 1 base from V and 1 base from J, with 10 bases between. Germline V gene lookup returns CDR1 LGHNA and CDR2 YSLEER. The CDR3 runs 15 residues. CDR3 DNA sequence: TGCGCCAGCAGCCAAGCAACGGGCCTTAACTATGGCTACACCTTC. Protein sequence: CASSQATGLNYGYTF.

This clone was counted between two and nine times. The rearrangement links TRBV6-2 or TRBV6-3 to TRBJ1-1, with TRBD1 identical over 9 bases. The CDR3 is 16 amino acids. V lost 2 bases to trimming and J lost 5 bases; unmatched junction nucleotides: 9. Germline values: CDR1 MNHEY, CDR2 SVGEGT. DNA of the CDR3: TGTGCCAGCAGTTACGGGAACAGACAGGGGGGAACTGAAGCTTTCTTT. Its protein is CASSYGNRQGGTEAFF.

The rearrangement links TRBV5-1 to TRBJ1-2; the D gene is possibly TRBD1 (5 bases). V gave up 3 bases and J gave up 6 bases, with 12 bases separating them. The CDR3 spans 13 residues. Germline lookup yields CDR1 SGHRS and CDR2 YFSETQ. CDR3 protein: CASSWDSYHGYTF. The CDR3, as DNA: TGCGCCAGCAGCTGGGACTCTTATCATGGCTACACCTTC.

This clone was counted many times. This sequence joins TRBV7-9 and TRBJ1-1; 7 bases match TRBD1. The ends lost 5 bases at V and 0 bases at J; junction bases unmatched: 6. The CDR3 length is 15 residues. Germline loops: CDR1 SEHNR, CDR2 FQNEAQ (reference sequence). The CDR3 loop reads CASSRQGGMNTEAFF. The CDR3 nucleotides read TGTGCCAGCAGCCGACAGGGAGGGATGAACACTGAAGCTTTCTTT.

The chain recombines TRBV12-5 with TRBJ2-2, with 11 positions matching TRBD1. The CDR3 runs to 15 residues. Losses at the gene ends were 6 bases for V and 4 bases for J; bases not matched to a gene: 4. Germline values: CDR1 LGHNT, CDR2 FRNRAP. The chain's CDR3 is CASGTGTGGTGELFF. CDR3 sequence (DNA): TGTGCTAGTGGAACGGGGACAGGGGGCACCGGGGAGCTGTTTTTT.

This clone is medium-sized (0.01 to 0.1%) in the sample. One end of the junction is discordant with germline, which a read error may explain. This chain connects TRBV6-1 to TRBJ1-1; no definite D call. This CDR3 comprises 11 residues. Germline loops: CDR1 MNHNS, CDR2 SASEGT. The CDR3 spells CGSSDTQGAFF. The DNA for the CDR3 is TGTGGCAGCAGTGACACCCAAGGAGCTTTCTTT.

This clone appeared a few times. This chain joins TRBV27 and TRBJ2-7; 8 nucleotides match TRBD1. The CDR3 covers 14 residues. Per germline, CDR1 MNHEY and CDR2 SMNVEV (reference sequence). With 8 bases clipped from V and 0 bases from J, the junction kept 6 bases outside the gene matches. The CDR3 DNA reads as TGTGCCAGCGCGGGACAGGATAGCTCCTACGAGCAGTACTTC. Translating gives CASAGQDSSYEQYF.

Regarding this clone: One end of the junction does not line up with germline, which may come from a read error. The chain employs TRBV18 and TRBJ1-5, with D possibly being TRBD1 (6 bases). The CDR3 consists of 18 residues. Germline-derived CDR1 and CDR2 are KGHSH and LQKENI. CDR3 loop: CASSPPRLPGAGNQPQHF. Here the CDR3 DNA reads TGTGCCAGCTCACCACCAAGGCTCCCGGGGGCTGGCAATCAGCCCCAGCACTTT.

This CDR3 is CASSLSGSIYEQYF. CDR3 DNA sequence: TGCGCCAGCAGCTTGAGTGGCAGTATTTACGAGCAGTACTTC. This chain connects TRBV5-1 to TRBJ2-7; D is unclear. The CDR3 is 14 amino acids. V was shortened by 1 base and J by 4 bases, with 12 bases between the two germline ends. Germline V gives CDR1 SGHRS, CDR2 YFSETQ.